Below, 9 T cell receptor beta chains from the same sample are listed, as sequenced in a study of T cell responses to AZD1222 COVID-19 vaccine. Generated by immunoSEQ multiplex PCR, the TCRdb table keeps only in-frame clones and is missing some. Seen here are roughly 62,000 clones, about 74% observed once, and the top ten hold around 15%. The specimen comprised peripheral blood, sampled on day 0 of AZD1222 vaccination. Receptors originate from an adult in good health.

This clone is a singleton in its sample. The CDR3 DNA sequence: TGCGCCAGCAGTCCCGGTGGGAGTCAGCCCCAGCATTTT. Translating it yields CASSPGGSQPQHF. V usage is TRBV10-1 and J usage is TRBJ1-5; no clear D gene. CDR1 is WNHNN, CDR2 SYGVQD, per germline (reference sequence). V lost 5 bases to trimming and J lost 6 bases, with 11 bases between them. This CDR3 has 13 residues.

The CDR3 protein is CASSQDRTAHGYTF. The CDR3 DNA follows: TGCGCCAGCAGCCAAGACAGGACAGCCCATGGCTACACCTTC. The rearrangement joins TRBV4-3 to TRBJ1-2; the D gene is possibly TRBD1 (6 bases). The CDR3 runs to 14 residues. Trimming shortened V by 0 bases and J by 6 bases, and 11 bases separated the two germline ends. Germline V lookup: CDR1 LGHNA, CDR2 YSLEER.

This chain connects TRBV10-3 to TRBJ1-2, with a possible D match to TRBD1 (5 bases). The CDR3 covers 12 residues. The germline V and J ends were trimmed by 6 bases and 6 bases, with 11 bases remaining between them. From germline, CDR1 is ENHRY and CDR2 SYGVKD. The CDR3: CAISDSGHGYTF. CDR3 coding DNA: TGTGCCATCAGCGACAGTGGCCATGGCTACACCTTC.

This chain links TRBV10-2 with TRBJ1-4, with 7 bases lining up with TRBD1. J was trimmed by 4 bases and V by 3 bases; bases with no gene match: 11. This CDR3 has 17 amino acids. CDR1 and CDR2 from the germline V gene are WSHSY and SAAADI. The CDR3 bases are TGCGCCAGCAGTGACGCCACCCGGACAGGCAATAATGAAAAACTGTTTTTT. Translation gives CASSDATRTGNNEKLFF.

This clone was observed a handful of times. The V call is TRBV4-3, the J call TRBJ1-1; TRBD1 agrees at 7 bases. The CDR3 has 18 amino acids. CDR1 LGHNA and CDR2 YSLEER come from the germline V gene. The J segment lost 5 bases and the V segment lost 5 bases, leaving 20 bases of the junction unmatched. CDR3 in DNA: TGCGCCAGCAGCGTTCGAGGGGGGGACAGCGGAGGGGAAACTGAAGCTTTCTTT. It is translated as CASSVRGGDSGGETEAFF.

This clone has only a few counts. The chain is built from TRBV28 and TRBJ1-1; no clear D gene. The germline CDR1 and CDR2 sequences are MDHEN and SYDVKM. Trimming took 2 bases from V and 6 from J, leaving 7 bases between them. This CDR3 has 12 residues. The CDR3 bases are TGTGCCAGCAGTTTAGAGGGCGCTGAAGCTTTCTTT. It yields the protein CASSLEGAEAFF. Based on the CDR3 plus reference TRBV28 and TRBJ1-1, the full variable domain is DVKVTQSSRYLVKRTGEKVFLECVQDMDHENMFWYRQDPGLGLRLIYFSYDVKMKEKGDIPEGYSVSREKKERFSLILESASTNQTSMYLCASSLEGAEAFFGQGTRLTVV.

This clone was detected a few times. The rearrangement joins TRBV6-2 or TRBV6-3 to TRBJ2-5, with 10 bases matching TRBD2. Trimming took 2 bases from V and 2 from J; bases not matched to a gene: 2. The germline V gene encodes CDR1 MNHEY and CDR2 SVGEGT. The CDR3 is made up of 15 amino acids. The CDR3 spells CASSYDSGGQETQYF. The CDR3 nucleotides read TGTGCCAGCAGTTACGATAGCGGGGGGCAAGAGACCCAGTACTTC.

The V gene is TRBV5-1, the J gene TRBJ2-1, with a weak D call TRBD2 (6 bases). The V end lost 0 bases, the J end lost 0 bases, and 16 bases lay between the germline ends. CDR3 size: 18 residues. CDR1 SGHRS and CDR2 YFSETQ come from the germline V gene. CDR3 region: CASSLASGTSLSYNEQFF. CDR3 nucleotides: TGCGCCAGCAGCTTGGCCTCCGGGACTTCCCTCTCCTACAATGAGCAGTTCTTC.

Regarding this clone: Other DNA sequences of this sample code for an identical CDR3. The J gene is TRBJ1-1, the V gene TRBV27; 7 bases match TRBD1. V dropped 7 bases and J dropped 1; count of bases not matched to a gene: 6. The germline gives CDR1 MNHEY, CDR2 SMNVEV (reference sequence). The CDR3 is 14 residues long. CDR3 sequence: CASNRQGPNTEAFF. CDR3 bases: TGTGCCAGCAACAGACAGGGACCGAACACTGAAGCTTTCTTT.